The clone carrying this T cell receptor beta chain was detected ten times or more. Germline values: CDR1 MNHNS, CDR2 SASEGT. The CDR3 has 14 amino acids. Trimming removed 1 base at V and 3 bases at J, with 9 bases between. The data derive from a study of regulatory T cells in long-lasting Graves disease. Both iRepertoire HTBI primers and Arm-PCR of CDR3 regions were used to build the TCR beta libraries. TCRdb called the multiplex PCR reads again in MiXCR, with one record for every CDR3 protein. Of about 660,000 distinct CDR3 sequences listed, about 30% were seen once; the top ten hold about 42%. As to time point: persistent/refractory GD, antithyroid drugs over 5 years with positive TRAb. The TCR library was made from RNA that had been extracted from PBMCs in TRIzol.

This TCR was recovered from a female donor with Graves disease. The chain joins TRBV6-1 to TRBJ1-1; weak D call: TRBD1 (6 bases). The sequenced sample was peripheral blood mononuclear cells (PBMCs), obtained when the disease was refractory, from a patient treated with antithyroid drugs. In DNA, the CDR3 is TGTGCCAGCAGTGAAGGGGGGGGCTACACTGAAGCTTTCTTT. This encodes CASSEGGGYTEAFF.